This T cell receptor (beta chain) was captured by sequencing in a study of blood T cell repertoires in COVID-19. Looking at the study overall: Both acute and convalescent COVID-19 samples were obtained from the United States, Italy and Spain. From T cells, B-cell-depleted T cells, or PBMCs came the material, which was cDNA or gDNA.

The V gene end was trimmed by 0 bases and the J gene end by 1 base; junction bases not matched to a gene: 6. The CDR3 totals 16 residues. The germline V gene has CDR1 GTSNPN and CDR2 SVGIG (reference sequence). In the study's own analysis: Estimates of nucleated cell counts were drawn from the amplification of reference gene primers. Clones were read by immunoSEQ multiplex PCR, and TCRdb kept only the in-frame ones, dropping some. The DNA was the basis for D and trimming; V, J and clone size are from that table. The sample shows about 190,000 clones, over 80% of them seen only once. While infection was still active, Seattle patients were enrolled and then followed longitudinally.

The sample comprised peripheral blood. J is TRBJ1-1 and V is TRBV30; 9 bases are a match to TRBD1. The source of this sequence is a woman aged 55-69 years with COVID-19, enrolled during active disease. CDR3 nucleotide sequence: TGTGCCTGGAGTGTAGAACAGGGGGCAAAGAACACTGAAGCTTTCTTT. Protein: CAWSVEQGAKNTEAFF.